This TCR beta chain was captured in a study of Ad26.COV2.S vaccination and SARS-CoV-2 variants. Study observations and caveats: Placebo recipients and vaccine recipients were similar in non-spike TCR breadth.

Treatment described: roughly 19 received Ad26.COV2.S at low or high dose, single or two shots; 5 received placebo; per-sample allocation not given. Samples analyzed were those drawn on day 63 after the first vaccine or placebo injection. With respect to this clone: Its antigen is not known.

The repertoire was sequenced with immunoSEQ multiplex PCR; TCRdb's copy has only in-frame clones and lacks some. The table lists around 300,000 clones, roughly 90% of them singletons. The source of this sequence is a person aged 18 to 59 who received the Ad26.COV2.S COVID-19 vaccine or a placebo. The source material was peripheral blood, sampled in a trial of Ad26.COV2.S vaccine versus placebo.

CDR3 protein: CASSADSVLKRETQYF. The CDR3 DNA reads TGTGCCAGCAGCGCGGACAGCGTCCTAAAACGGGAGACCCAGTACTTC. The genes are TRBV7-9 and TRBJ2-5, with D possibly being TRBD1 (6 bases). CDR1 is SEHNR, CDR2 FQNEAQ, per germline (reference sequence). This CDR3 comprises 16 residues. V lost 5 bases and J lost 5, with 21 bases in between.